The 24 T cell receptor beta chains given below trace back to one sample, sequenced in a study of OX40 agonist ivuxolimab in advanced cancers. Produced via immunoSEQ multiplex PCR; TCRdb's table is partial and in-frame only. The data show tens of thousands of clones, 84% seen once. The sample consisted of CD4+ or CD8+ T cells sorted from blood, taken in a trial of the OX40 agonist ivuxolimab. The source is an adult with an advanced solid tumor such as melanoma, head and neck, liver or kidney cancer.

The V call is TRBV2, the J call TRBJ1-1; D may be TRBD1 (6 bases). Germline CDR1 and CDR2: SNHLY and FYNNEI. The CDR3 spans 14 residues. V shed 6 bases and J shed 4 bases, with 15 bases lying between them. The CDR3 DNA reads as TGTGCCAGCAGGAAAGACAGGCGGGGCACTGAAGCTTTCTTT. The encoded protein is CASRKDRRGTEAFF.

The genes are TRBV19 and TRBJ2-1; 8 bases align to TRBD2. CDR1 LNHDA and CDR2 SQIVND come from the germline V gene (reference sequence). The CDR3 is 17 residues long. The V and J ends lost 4 bases and 6 bases, in that order; junction bases with no gene match: 14. CDR3 region: CASSTLRTERGINEQFF. CDR3 DNA sequence: TGTGCCAGTAGTACTCTTAGGACCGAGCGGGGGATCAATGAGCAGTTCTTC.

The chain carries TRBV18 and TRBJ2-1; tentatively, D is TRBD1 or TRBD2 (6 bases each). The V end lost 1 base, the J end lost 10 bases, and 14 bases lay between the germline ends. The CDR3 contains 14 residues. CDR1 and CDR2 (germline): KGHSH, LQKENI. The CDR3 bases are TGTGCCAGCTCACCACGGAGGGACACCGAGGAGCAGTTCTTC. Protein: CASSPRRDTEEQFF.

The chain couples TRBV2 to TRBJ2-7; 9 bases map to TRBD1. V shed 6 bases and J 6 bases; nucleotides not matched to a gene: 9. In germline, CDR1 is SNHLY, CDR2 FYNNEI. CDR3 length: 14 amino acids. The CDR3 here is CASSRDRVDSEQYF. The CDR3 bases are TGTGCCAGCAGCAGGGACAGGGTTGATAGCGAGCAGTACTTC.

V gene TRBV7-8 combines with J gene TRBJ2-3; no clear D gene. Per the germline V gene, CDR1 is SGHVS and CDR2 is FQNEAQ. CDR3 length equals 15 residues. Trimming removed 3 bases at V and 2 bases at J, with 12 bases between. Here the CDR3 DNA reads TGTGCCAGCAGCTTCGCCTACAGAACCACAGATACGCAGTATTTT. Translating it yields CASSFAYRTTDTQYF.

The chain carries TRBV6-5 and TRBJ1-5; D is possibly TRBD1 (6 bases). This CDR3 has 16 residues. Trimming removed 2 bases at V and 0 bases at J, with 11 bases between. Germline CDR1 is MNHEY and CDR2 is SVGAGI. CDR3 sequence: CASSYLGAYSNQPQHF. CDR3 bases: TGTGCCAGCAGTTACCTGGGGGCCTATAGCAATCAGCCCCAGCATTTT.

This chain joins TRBV19 and TRBJ2-7; 10 nucleotides align to TRBD2. With 4 bases clipped from V and 3 bases from J, the junction kept 6 bases outside the gene matches. The CDR3 has 15 residues. The germline V gene has CDR1 LNHDA and CDR2 SQIVND (reference sequence). In nucleotides, the CDR3 is TGTGCCAGTAGTAGGGGAACTAGCGGGAACTACGAGCAGTACTTC. Protein sequence: CASSRGTSGNYEQYF.

This clone appeared a single time. DNA for the CDR3: TGTGCCAGCAGACTCTCCCAGGGGGCCTCCTCCTACGAGCAGTACTTC. It codes for CASRLSQGASSYEQYF. The chain links TRBV6-6 to TRBJ2-7; 8 bases fit TRBD1. The CDR3 is 16 residues long. Germline CDR1 reads MNHNY; CDR2 reads SVGAGI (reference sequence). V shed 6 bases and J 0 bases; nucleotides not matched to a gene: 10.

The rearrangement links TRBV11-3 to TRBJ2-7; D uncertain. CDR3 size: 13 residues. The germline V gene has CDR1 SGHNT and CDR2 YENEEA. V lost 1 base and J lost 2, with 6 bases in between. The CDR3 nucleotides read TGTGCCAGCAGCTTAGGAGTGACCTACGAGCAGTACTTC. Protein sequence: CASSLGVTYEQYF.

This clone rates as medium-sized. J is TRBJ1-5 and V is TRBV19; 7 bases are shared with TRBD1. There are 16 residues in the CDR3. Germline V gives CDR1 LNHDA, CDR2 SQIVND (reference sequence). J lost 5 bases, V lost 6 bases, and 13 bases had no gene match. The CDR3 DNA is TGTGCCAGTAGGGACCCCTCGACAGGGAAGCATCAGCCCCAGCATTTT. This gives the protein CASRDPSTGKHQPQHF.

This clone appeared once. The gene calls are TRBV5-1 and TRBJ2-1; 13 bases match TRBD2. Germline loops: CDR1 SGHRS, CDR2 YFSETQ. This CDR3 is built from 19 residues. Germline trimming cut 4 bases from V and 0 bases from J; bases unmatched to any gene: 10. CDR3: CASSVGTSGIRSSYNEQFF. The DNA of the CDR3 is TGCGCCAGCAGCGTGGGGACTAGCGGGATCCGAAGCTCCTACAATGAGCAGTTCTTC. Filled out from reference TRBV5-1 and TRBJ2-1, the complete variable domain reads KAGVTQTPRYLIKTRGQQVTLSCSPISGHRSVSWYQQTPGQGLQFLFEYFSETQRNKGNFPGRFSGRQFSNSRSEMNVSTLELGDSALYLCASSVGTSGIRSSYNEQFFGPGTRLTVL.

The chain is built from TRBV9 and TRBJ2-5; D may be TRBD1 (5 bases). TRBJ2-7 explains the end of the DNA better; the J call may be wrong. CDR1 SGDLS and CDR2 YYNGEE come from the germline V gene. This CDR3 has 14 residues. The CDR3 protein is CASSVEDSHYEQYF. CDR3 sequence (DNA): TGTGCCAGCAGCGTCGAAGACAGCCACTACGAGCAGTACTTC.

The rearrangement joins TRBV28 to TRBJ2-3; no clear D gene. CDR3 length: 12 residues. Germline assignment: CDR1 MDHEN and CDR2 SYDVKM. V lost 6 bases and J 2 bases, leaving 6 bases between the germline ends. The chain's CDR3 is CASRAATDTQYF. The DNA of the CDR3 is TGTGCCAGCAGGGCAGCCACAGATACGCAGTATTTT.

The V call is TRBV6-5, the J call TRBJ2-2, with D possibly matching TRBD1 (6 bases). Germline V gene lookup returns CDR1 MNHEY and CDR2 SVGAGI. The CDR3 runs 16 residues. Trimming removed 4 bases from V and 1 base from J, with 13 bases in between. CDR3 nucleotides: TGTGCCAGCAGTTCCACAGGGAGCGGGAACACCGGGGAGCTGTTTTTT. This encodes CASSSTGSGNTGELFF.

The chain joins TRBV5-4 to TRBJ2-5; 8 bases agree with TRBD2. The V segment lost 0 bases and the J segment 2 bases; nucleotides outside the gene matches: 3. The CDR3 has 15 residues. Germline-derived CDR1 and CDR2 are SGHNT and YYREEE (reference sequence). This CDR3 reads CASSLVAGIQETQYF. CDR3 sequence (DNA): TGTGCCAGCAGCTTGGTAGCGGGAATACAAGAGACCCAGTACTTC.

The chain uses TRBV5-1 and TRBJ2-5, with 8 bases identical to TRBD2. Trimming took 4 bases from V and 1 from J; bases not matched to a gene: 18. CDR1 and CDR2 from the germline V gene are SGHRS and YFSETQ. This CDR3 spans 19 amino acids. The CDR3 coding sequence is TGCGCCAGCAGCCCCGGAAGGCTGGCGAGCGGGGGCCTCCAAGAGACCCAGTACTTC. This codes for CASSPGRLASGGLQETQYF.

V usage is TRBV5-5 and J usage is TRBJ1-5; 8 bases align to TRBD1. Germline V lookup: CDR1 SGHKS, CDR2 YYEKEE (reference sequence). This CDR3 spans 14 amino acids. The J segment lost 6 bases and the V segment lost 9 bases, leaving 11 bases of the junction unmatched. Here the CDR3 reads CATSPSGGSQPQHF. The CDR3 DNA follows: TGTGCCACCTCACCGTCAGGGGGCTCTCAGCCCCAGCATTTT.

This chain links TRBV30 with TRBJ1-3; the D gene is possibly TRBD1 (5 bases). Germline V gene lookup returns CDR1 GTSNPN and CDR2 SVGIG (reference sequence). This CDR3 region has 19 residues. The V and J ends lost 3 bases and 0 bases respectively, with 24 bases between them. The CDR3 sequence is CAWSRPGGDLFLSGNTIYF. In DNA form, the CDR3 reads TGTGCCTGGAGCCGTCCCGGGGGGGACCTTTTTCTCTCTGGAAACACCATATATTTT.

This clone was seen only once. V is TRBV10-3 and J is TRBJ1-2, with TRBD1 as a possible D gene (6 bases). Germline values: CDR1 ENHRY, CDR2 SYGVKD. Trimming cost V 5 bases and J 4 bases, with 11 bases left between them. This CDR3 region has 13 residues. The CDR3 protein is CAISSGGLYGYTF. Written as DNA, the CDR3 is TGTGCCATCAGTTCCGGGGGCCTCTATGGCTACACCTTC.

This rearrangement joins TRBV5-6 to TRBJ2-5; no reliable D call. V gave up 0 bases and J gave up 1 base, with 13 bases separating them. There are 16 residues in the CDR3. Germline V CDR1 and CDR2: SGHDT, YYEEEE. The CDR3 here is CASSLAFRQTQETQYF. In DNA form, the CDR3 reads TGTGCCAGCAGCTTGGCCTTTAGACAAACCCAAGAGACCCAGTACTTC.

The chain uses TRBV5-6 and TRBJ2-2; no definite D call. Germline V gives CDR1 SGHDT, CDR2 YYEEEE. The CDR3 has 13 amino acids. V was shortened by 0 bases and J by 3 bases, with 3 bases between the two germline ends. The CDR3 protein is CASSLVYTGELFF. CDR3 DNA: TGTGCCAGCAGCTTGGTTTACACCGGGGAGCTGTTTTTT.

The J gene is TRBJ1-6, the V gene TRBV9, with no clear D. Germline CDR1 and CDR2: SGDLS and YYNGEE. V gave up 0 bases and J gave up 0 bases, with 7 bases separating them. The CDR3 is made up of 16 amino acids. The CDR3 loop reads CASSVGQSSYNSPLHF. Here the CDR3 DNA reads TGTGCCAGCAGCGTAGGTCAGAGCTCCTATAATTCACCCCTCCACTTT.

The genes are TRBV28 and TRBJ2-3; the D is unclear. The V gene's germline CDR1 is MDHEN and CDR2 SYDVKM. The germline V and J ends were trimmed by 5 bases and 2 bases, with 5 bases remaining between them. This CDR3 is built from 12 residues. The CDR3 DNA reads as TGTGCCAGCAGTAAAGACACAGATACGCAGTATTTT. Its protein product is CASSKDTDTQYF.

This clone was detected a few times. This sequence joins TRBV19 and TRBJ2-2, with D hard to call. The CDR3 is made up of 14 amino acids. V was shortened by 3 bases and J by 1 base, with 6 bases between the two germline ends. The germline V gene has CDR1 LNHDA and CDR2 SQIVND (reference sequence). As DNA, the CDR3 is TGTGCCAGTAGTATCGCAGGGAACACCGGGGAGCTGTTTTTT. This sequence encodes CASSIAGNTGELFF.